These 18 T cell receptor beta chains came from one sample sequenced in a study of post-analysis software for immune sequencing data (dated by TCRdb to 2014 to 2015). Here is what the overall study found, with its caveats: Significantly higher frequencies in patients than in controls were found for roughly five TRBV segments, including TRBV5-6, TRBV5-1 and TRBV20-1.

Library construction relied on PCR. The sequencing machine was an Illumina HiSeq 2500. To reduce PCR and sequencing biases, unique molecular identifiers were built into the TCR beta cDNA libraries. TCRdb redid the processing of the public reads, applying fastp at Q25 and MiXCR, and retained in-frame beta chains. Each record represents a unique CDR3 protein, reported with the most common genes and DNA among its rows. This sample gives 750,000 to 950,000 distinct CDR3 sequences in total; roughly 46% of them show up just once. Approximately 5% of the sample comes from the top ten. Antigen specificity for these receptors is unknown. The sequencing input was blood. These receptors all come from a girl under 18 with multiple sclerosis.

The V gene is TRBV6-1, the J gene TRBJ2-1; D is perhaps TRBD2 (6 bases). CDR3 size: 14 residues. With 5 bases removed from V and 2 bases from J, the gap between germline ends came to 10 bases. From germline, CDR1 is MNHNS and CDR2 SASEGT. CDR3 in amino acids: CASSPPSAYNEQFF. The CDR3 nucleotides read TGTGCCAGCAGTCCCCCTAGCGCCTACAATGAGCAGTTCTTC.

The V and J genes are TRBV11-2 and TRBJ2-1; the D is unclear. V lost 4 bases and J 5 bases, leaving 18 bases between the germline ends. The germline CDR1 and CDR2 sequences are SGHAT and FQNNGV. The length of the CDR3 is 16 residues. Written as DNA, the CDR3 is TGTGCCAGCAGCTCCCTTTCTGTGAAGGCCGACAATGAGCAGTTCTTC. Amino acid sequence: CASSSLSVKADNEQFF.

This clonotype has just a few counts. The CDR3 here is CAISDPGEGPYNEQFF. The CDR3 DNA follows: TGTGCCATCAGTGACCCCGGGGAGGGCCCCTACAATGAGCAGTTCTTC. The chain joins TRBV10-3 to TRBJ2-1; 7 bases agree with TRBD2. This CDR3 contains 16 residues. Per the germline V gene, CDR1 is ENHRY and CDR2 is SYGVKD. J lost 2 bases, V lost 3 bases, and 7 bases had no gene match.

The chain is built from TRBV20-1 and TRBJ2-7; D perhaps matches TRBD2 (7 bases). This CDR3 is 14 amino acids long. Germline assignment: CDR1 DFQATT and CDR2 SNEGSKA (reference sequence). The ends were cut back, 3 bases at V and 0 bases at J, with 12 bases in the middle. CDR3: CSASEGGSSYEQYF. The CDR3 bases are TGCAGTGCTAGTGAGGGGGGGAGCTCCTACGAGCAGTACTTC.

Only a few counts were recorded for this clonotype. The chain recombines TRBV6-6 with TRBJ1-6; no definite D call. Trimming removed 7 bases from V and 3 bases from J, with 10 bases in between. CDR1 is MNHNY, CDR2 SVGAGI, per germline (reference sequence). The CDR3 runs 14 residues. The DNA of the CDR3 is TGTGCCAGCATAAGCCCAGACTATAATTCACCCCTCCACTTT. This sequence encodes CASISPDYNSPLHF.

The chain couples TRBV6-5 to TRBJ2-3, with 11 positions matching TRBD2. The CDR3 sequence is 16 residues long. Germline CDR1 and CDR2: MNHEY and SVGAGI. V was clipped by 0 bases and J by 8 bases; unmatched bases: 7. The CDR3 region is CASSYSNLAGGGTQYF. The CDR3 DNA reads as TGTGCCAGCAGTTACTCGAATCTAGCGGGAGGTGGTACGCAGTATTTT.

This clonotype was recorded at least ten times. CDR3 sequence reads: CASSRRASEGEQYF. DNA of the CDR3: TGTGCCAGCAGCCGCCGTGCGTCAGAGGGGGAGCAGTACTTC. V is TRBV6-5 and J is TRBJ2-7, with D possibly being TRBD1 or TRBD2 (5 bases each). Germline assignment: CDR1 MNHEY and CDR2 SVGAGI. CDR3 size: 14 residues. Trimming pared 6 bases from V and 7 bases from J, leaving 19 bases between.

This sequence joins TRBV29-1 and TRBJ2-3; TRBD2 agrees at 10 bases. The trim removed 4 bases at V and 3 bases at J, leaving 4 bases unmatched. The germline V gene has CDR1 SQVTM and CDR2 ANQGSEA. The CDR3 is 14 residues long. The CDR3 loop is CSVVTSGRTDTQYF. The CDR3 nucleotides read TGCAGCGTTGTGACTAGCGGGCGAACAGATACGCAGTATTTT.

V is TRBV11-3 and J is TRBJ2-1; D uncertain. The CDR3 spans 15 residues. Trimming stripped 5 bases from V and 4 bases from J, with 15 bases between. Looked up from germline, CDR1 is SGHNT and CDR2 is YENEEA. CDR3 coding DNA: TGTGCCAGCAGCATATACGCTACCGGGTACAATGAGCAGTTCTTC. This gives the protein CASSIYATGYNEQFF.

The chain employs TRBV28 and TRBJ2-3, with D hard to call. Trimming removed 6 bases from V and 3 bases from J, with 16 bases in between. The CDR3 extends over 15 amino acids. Germline CDR1 is MDHEN and CDR2 is SYDVKM. CDR3 amino acids: CASSPSAPSTDTQYF. CDR3 DNA sequence: TGTGCCAGCAGCCCCTCCGCCCCATCGACAGATACGCAGTATTTT. Complete variable domain (other parts from reference TRBV28 and TRBJ2-3): DVKVTQSSRYLVKRTGEKVFLECVQDMDHENMFWYRQDPGLGLRLIYFSYDVKMKEKGDIPEGYSVSREKKERFSLILESASTNQTSMYLCASSPSAPSTDTQYFGPGTRLTVL.

In its sample, this clonotype was seen a few times. The gene calls are TRBV20-1 and TRBJ2-7; no clear D gene. CDR3 length equals 12 residues. V dropped 3 bases and J dropped 0 bases, with 6 bases sitting between them. Germline assignment: CDR1 DFQATT and CDR2 SNEGSKA (reference sequence). CDR3 region: CSASSDSYEQYF. The CDR3 DNA reads TGCAGTGCTAGTTCGGACTCCTACGAGCAGTACTTC.

The chain has TRBV4-1 and TRBJ2-3, with 7 bases that match TRBD2. There are 16 residues in the CDR3. Germline V CDR1 and CDR2: MGHRA, YSYEKL. Trimming removed 0 bases from V and 4 bases from J; junction bases left unmatched: 7. The CDR3 nucleotides read TGCGCCAGCAGCCAAGAGGGCGGGAGACTGTCAGATACGCAGTATTTT. Protein sequence: CASSQEGGRLSDTQYF.

There are many counts of this clonotype. The CDR3 region has the DNA TGTGCCACCAGTGATTTCGGACTAGCAGATACGCAGTATTTT. Its protein is CATSDFGLADTQYF. The rearrangement uses TRBV24-1 and TRBJ2-3, with 7 bases lining up with TRBD2. The length of the CDR3 is 14 residues. Losses at the gene ends were 1 base for V and 4 bases for J; bases not matched to a gene: 1. The germline CDR1 and CDR2 sequences are KGHDR and SFDVKD.

This clonotype was recorded only once. The genes are TRBV20-1 and TRBJ2-7; 10 nucleotides agree with TRBD1. CDR3 length: 14 amino acids. Germline V gives CDR1 DFQATT, CDR2 SNEGSKA (reference sequence). The V segment lost 4 bases and the J segment 5 bases; nucleotides outside the gene matches: 8. The CDR3 loop reads CSAIPGTGVHEQYF. DNA for the CDR3: TGCAGTGCTATACCCGGGACAGGGGTACACGAGCAGTACTTC.

The CDR3 reads CASSLLDRGLAGGHEQFF. For the CDR3, the DNA is TGTGCCAGCAGCTTACTTGACCGGGGGCTAGCGGGAGGCCATGAGCAGTTCTTC. The chain combines TRBV7-2 with TRBJ2-1, with 11 bases that match TRBD2. The J segment lost 8 bases and the V segment lost 2 bases, leaving 14 bases of the junction unmatched. The CDR3 contains 18 residues. From germline, CDR1 is SGHTA and CDR2 FQGNSA.

The CDR3 loop is CASSMDRGADTQYF. The CDR3 DNA is TGTGCCAGCAGCATGGACAGGGGAGCAGATACGCAGTATTTT. The chain combines TRBV12-3 or TRBV12-4 with TRBJ2-3; 9 bases agree with TRBD1. There are 14 residues in the CDR3. V shed 6 bases, J shed 4 bases, and the junction held 5 bases outside the gene matches.

The rearrangement uses TRBV20-1 and TRBJ2-1, with TRBD2 identical over 9 bases. The CDR3 length is 16 residues. CDR1 and CDR2 (germline): DFQATT, SNEGSKA (reference sequence). V trimming: 4 bases; J trimming: 6 bases; junction bases outside the gene matches: 13. The DNA of the CDR3 is TGCAGTGCTATCCCTAGGGCTAGCGGGATGGTCAATGAGCAGTTCTTC. Translated, it gives CSAIPRASGMVNEQFF.

This clonotype was seen only a few times. This chain's CDR3 is CASSYRREGGELFF. The DNA of the CDR3 is TGTGCCAGCAGTTACCGAAGGGAAGGTGGGGAGCTGTTTTTT. The chain links TRBV6-2 or TRBV6-3 to TRBJ2-2; D gene ambiguous. Trimming pared 2 bases from V and 8 bases from J, leaving 12 bases between. The germline gives CDR1 MNHEY, CDR2 SVGEGT. The CDR3 is 14 amino acids.